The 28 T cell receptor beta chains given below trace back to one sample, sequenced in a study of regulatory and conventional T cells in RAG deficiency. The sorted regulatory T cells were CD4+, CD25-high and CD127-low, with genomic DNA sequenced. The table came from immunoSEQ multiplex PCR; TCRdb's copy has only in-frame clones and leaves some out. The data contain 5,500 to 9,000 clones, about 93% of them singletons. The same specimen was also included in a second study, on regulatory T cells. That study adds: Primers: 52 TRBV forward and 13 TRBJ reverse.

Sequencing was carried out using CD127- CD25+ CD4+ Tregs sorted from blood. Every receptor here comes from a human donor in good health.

The CDR3 DNA is TGTGCCAGCAGCTCCTGGGGGACAGGGGACCAAGAGACCCAGTACTTC. It yields the protein CASSSWGTGDQETQYF. V and J are TRBV11-2 and TRBJ2-5, with TRBD1 matching over 10 bases. The germline CDR1 and CDR2 sequences are SGHAT and FQNNGV. The CDR3 is 16 amino acids. The V segment lost 4 bases and the J segment 0 bases; nucleotides outside the gene matches: 5.

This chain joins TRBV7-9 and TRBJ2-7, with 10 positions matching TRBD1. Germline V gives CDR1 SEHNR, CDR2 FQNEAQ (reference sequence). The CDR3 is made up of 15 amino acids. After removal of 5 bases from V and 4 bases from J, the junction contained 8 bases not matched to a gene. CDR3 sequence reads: CASSPSGTGVYEQYF. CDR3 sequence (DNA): TGTGCCAGCAGCCCCTCAGGGACAGGGGTTTACGAGCAGTACTTC.

CDR3 sequence: CASSQQTDTSSYEQYF. As DNA, the CDR3 is TGCGCCAGCAGCCAACAAACGGACACCAGCTCCTACGAGCAGTACTTC. The chain joins TRBV4-1 to TRBJ2-7, with TRBD1 as a possible D gene (5 bases). This CDR3 has 16 amino acids. Germline CDR1 reads MGHRA; CDR2 reads YSYEKL. V was pared by 2 bases and J by 0 bases, with 14 bases between.

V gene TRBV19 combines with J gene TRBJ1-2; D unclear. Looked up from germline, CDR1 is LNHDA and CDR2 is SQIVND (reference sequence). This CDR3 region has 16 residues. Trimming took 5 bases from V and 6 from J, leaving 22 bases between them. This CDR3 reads CASSPLVRLRVNGYTF. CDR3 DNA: TGTGCCAGTAGTCCCTTGGTCAGACTTCGAGTAAATGGCTACACCTTC.

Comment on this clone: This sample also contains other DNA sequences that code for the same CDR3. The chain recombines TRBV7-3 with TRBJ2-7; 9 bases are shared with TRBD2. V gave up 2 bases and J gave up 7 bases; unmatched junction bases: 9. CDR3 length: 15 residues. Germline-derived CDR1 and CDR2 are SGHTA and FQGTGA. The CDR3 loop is CASSLVASGVLEQYF. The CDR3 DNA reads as TGTGCCAGCAGCTTAGTAGCTAGCGGGGTCTTGGAGCAGTACTTC.

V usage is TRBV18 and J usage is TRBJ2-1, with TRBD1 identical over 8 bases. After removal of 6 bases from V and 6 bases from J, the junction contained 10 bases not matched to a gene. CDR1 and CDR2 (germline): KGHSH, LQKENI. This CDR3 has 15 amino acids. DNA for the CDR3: TGTGCCAGCTCGCAAGGAGGTCAGGGGGCCAATGAGCAGTTCTTC. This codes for CASSQGGQGANEQFF.

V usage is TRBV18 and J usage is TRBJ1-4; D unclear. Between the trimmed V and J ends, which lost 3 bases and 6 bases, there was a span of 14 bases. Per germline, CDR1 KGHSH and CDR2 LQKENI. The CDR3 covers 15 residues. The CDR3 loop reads CASSPDRGADEKLFF. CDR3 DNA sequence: TGTGCCAGCTCACCTGACCGGGGAGCCGATGAAAAACTGTTTTTT.

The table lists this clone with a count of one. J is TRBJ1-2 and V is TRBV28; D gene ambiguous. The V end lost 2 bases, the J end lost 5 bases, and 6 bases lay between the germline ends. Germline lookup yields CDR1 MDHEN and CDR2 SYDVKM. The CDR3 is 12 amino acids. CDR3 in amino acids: CASSLRTYGYTF. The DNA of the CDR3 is TGTGCCAGCAGTTTACGGACTTATGGCTACACCTTC.

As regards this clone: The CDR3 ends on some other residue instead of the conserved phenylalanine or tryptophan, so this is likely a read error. As DNA, the CDR3 is TGTGCCAGCAGCGTGGACAGGGCCCCTATAACCTCTGGGGCCAACGTCCTGACTTCC. Translated, it gives CASSVDRAPITSGANVLTS. The chain uses TRBV7-9 and TRBJ2-6; TRBD1 aligns across 8 bases. This CDR3 has 19 residues. Germline V lookup: CDR1 SEHNR, CDR2 FQNEAQ (reference sequence). V lost 5 bases, J lost 0 bases, and 12 bases stayed unmatched.

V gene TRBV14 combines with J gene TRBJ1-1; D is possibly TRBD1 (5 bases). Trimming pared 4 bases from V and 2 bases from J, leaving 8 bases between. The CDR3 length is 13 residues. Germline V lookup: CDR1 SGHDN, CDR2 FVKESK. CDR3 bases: TGTGCCAGCAGCCTCACAGGTAACACTGAAGCTTTCTTT. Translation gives CASSLTGNTEAFF. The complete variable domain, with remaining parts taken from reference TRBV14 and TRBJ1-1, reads EAGVTQFPSHSVIEKGQTVTLRCDPISGHDNLYWYRRVMGKEIKFLLHFVKESKQDESGMPNNRFLAERTGGTYSTLKVQPAELEDSGVYFCASSLTGNTEAFFGQGTRLTVV.

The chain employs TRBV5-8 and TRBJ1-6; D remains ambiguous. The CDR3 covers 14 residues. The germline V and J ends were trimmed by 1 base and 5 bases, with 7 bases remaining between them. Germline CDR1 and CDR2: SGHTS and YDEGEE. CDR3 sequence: CASSLRGNNSPLHF. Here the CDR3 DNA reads TGTGCCAGCAGCTTGCGGGGTAATAATTCACCCCTCCACTTT.

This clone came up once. The CDR3 loop reads CASSEYRGTEAFF. CDR3 bases: TGTGCCAGCAGTGAATACAGGGGTACTGAAGCTTTCTTT. This chain connects TRBV2 to TRBJ1-1, with 7 bases that match TRBD1. The CDR3 sequence is 13 residues long. From germline, CDR1 is SNHLY and CDR2 FYNNEI. With V trimmed by 2 bases and J by 5 bases, 2 bases remained unmatched.

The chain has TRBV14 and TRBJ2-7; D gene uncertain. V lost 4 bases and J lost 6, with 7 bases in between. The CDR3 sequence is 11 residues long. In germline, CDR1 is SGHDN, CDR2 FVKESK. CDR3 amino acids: CASSPPLEQYF. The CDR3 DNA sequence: TGTGCCAGCAGCCCCCCACTCGAGCAGTACTTC.

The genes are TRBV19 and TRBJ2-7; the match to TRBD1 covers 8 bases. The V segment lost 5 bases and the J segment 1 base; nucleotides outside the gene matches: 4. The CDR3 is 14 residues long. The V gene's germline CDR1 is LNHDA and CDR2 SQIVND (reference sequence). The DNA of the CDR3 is TGTGCCAGTAGTTTGCGGACAGGGTCCTACGAGCAGTACTTC. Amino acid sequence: CASSLRTGSYEQYF.

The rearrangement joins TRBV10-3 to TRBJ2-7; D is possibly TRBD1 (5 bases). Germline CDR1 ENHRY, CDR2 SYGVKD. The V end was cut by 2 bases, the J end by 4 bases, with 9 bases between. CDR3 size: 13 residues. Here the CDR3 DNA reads TGTGCCATCAGTGAGCCTGACAGATACGAGCAGTACTTC. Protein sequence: CAISEPDRYEQYF.

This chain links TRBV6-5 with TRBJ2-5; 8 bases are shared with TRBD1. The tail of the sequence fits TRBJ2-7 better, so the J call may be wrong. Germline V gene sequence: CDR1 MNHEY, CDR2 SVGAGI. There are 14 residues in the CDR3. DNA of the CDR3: TGTGCCAGCAGTTACTCGACAGGGGCCTACGAGCAGTACTTC. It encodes CASSYSTGAYEQYF.

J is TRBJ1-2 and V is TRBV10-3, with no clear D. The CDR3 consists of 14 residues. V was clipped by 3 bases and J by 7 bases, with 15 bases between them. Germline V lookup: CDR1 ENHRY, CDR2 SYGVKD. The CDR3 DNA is TGTGCCATCAGTGACAGGAACCGAGCTCTTGGCTACACCTTC. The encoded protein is CAISDRNRALGYTF.

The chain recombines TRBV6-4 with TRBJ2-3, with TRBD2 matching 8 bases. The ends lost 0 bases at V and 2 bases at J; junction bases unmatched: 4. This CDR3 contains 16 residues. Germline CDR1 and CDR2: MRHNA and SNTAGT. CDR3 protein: CASSDSRGGLTDTQYF. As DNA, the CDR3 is TGTGCCAGCAGTGACTCACGCGGGGGGCTCACAGATACGCAGTATTTT.

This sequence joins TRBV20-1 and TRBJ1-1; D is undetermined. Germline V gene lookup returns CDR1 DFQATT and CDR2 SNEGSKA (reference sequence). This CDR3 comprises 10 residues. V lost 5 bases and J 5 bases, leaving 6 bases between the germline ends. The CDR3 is CSAGRTEAFF. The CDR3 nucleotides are TGCAGTGCTGGGAGAACTGAAGCTTTCTTT.

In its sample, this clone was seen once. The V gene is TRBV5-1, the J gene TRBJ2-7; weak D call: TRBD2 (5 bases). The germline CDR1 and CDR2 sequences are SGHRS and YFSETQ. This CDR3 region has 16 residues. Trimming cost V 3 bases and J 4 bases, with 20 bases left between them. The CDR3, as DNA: TGCGCCAGCAGCTCGGCTGAGGGTGGATTTCGGTACGAGCAGTACTTC. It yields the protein CASSSAEGGFRYEQYF.

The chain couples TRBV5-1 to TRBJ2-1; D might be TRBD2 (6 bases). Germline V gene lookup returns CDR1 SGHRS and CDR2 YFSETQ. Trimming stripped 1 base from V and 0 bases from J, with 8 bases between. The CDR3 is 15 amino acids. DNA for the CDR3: TGCGCCAGCAGCTTGTCGGGGGACTCCTACAATGAGCAGTTCTTC. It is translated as CASSLSGDSYNEQFF.

The CDR3 DNA is TGTGCCTGGAGTCGGACAGGGCAGTACGAGCAGTACTTC. Encoded protein: CAWSRTGQYEQYF. This sequence joins TRBV30 and TRBJ2-7; 8 bases are shared with TRBD1. CDR3 size: 13 residues. Germline V CDR1 and CDR2: GTSNPN, SVGIG (reference sequence). Trimming at V came to 2 bases and at J to 4 bases, leaving 4 bases not matched to a gene.

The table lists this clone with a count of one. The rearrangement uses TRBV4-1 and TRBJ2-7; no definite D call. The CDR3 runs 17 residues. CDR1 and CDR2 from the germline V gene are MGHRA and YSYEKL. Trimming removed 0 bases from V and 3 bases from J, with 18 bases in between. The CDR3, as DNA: TGCGCCAGCAGCCAAGACTCGGTACGAAAGAATCGCTACGAGCAGTACTTC. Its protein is CASSQDSVRKNRYEQYF.

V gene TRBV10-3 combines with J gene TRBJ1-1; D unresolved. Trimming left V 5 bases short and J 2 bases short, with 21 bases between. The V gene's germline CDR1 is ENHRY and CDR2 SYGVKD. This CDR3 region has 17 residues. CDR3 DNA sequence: TGTGCCATCAGTCTAACACCCCCCACAGCGGACAACACTGAAGCTTTCTTT. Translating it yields CAISLTPPTADNTEAFF.

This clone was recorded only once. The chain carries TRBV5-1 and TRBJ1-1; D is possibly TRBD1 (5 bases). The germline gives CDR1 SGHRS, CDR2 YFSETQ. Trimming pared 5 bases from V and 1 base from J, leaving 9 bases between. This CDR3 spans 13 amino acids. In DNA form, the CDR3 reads TGCGCCAGCAGTGTTGGACAGAACACTGAAGCTTTCTTT. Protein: CASSVGQNTEAFF. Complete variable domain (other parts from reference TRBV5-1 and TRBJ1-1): KAGVTQTPRYLIKTRGQQVTLSCSPISGHRSVSWYQQTPGQGLQFLFEYFSETQRNKGNFPGRFSGRQFSNSRSEMNVSTLELGDSALYLCASSVGQNTEAFFGQGTRLTVV.

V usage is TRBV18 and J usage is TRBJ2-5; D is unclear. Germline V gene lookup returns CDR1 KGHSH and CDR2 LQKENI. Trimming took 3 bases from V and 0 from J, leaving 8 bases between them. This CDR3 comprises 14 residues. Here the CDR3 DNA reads TGTGCCAGCTCACCTTGGCTGGACCAAGAGACCCAGTACTTC. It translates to CASSPWLDQETQYF.

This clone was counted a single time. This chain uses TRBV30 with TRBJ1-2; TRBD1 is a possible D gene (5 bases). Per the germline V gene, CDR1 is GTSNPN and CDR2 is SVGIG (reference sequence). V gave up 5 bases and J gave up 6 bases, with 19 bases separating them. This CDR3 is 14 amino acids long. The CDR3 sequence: CAWQWWGPSNGYTF. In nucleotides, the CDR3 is TGTGCCTGGCAATGGTGGGGCCCAAGCAATGGCTACACCTTC.

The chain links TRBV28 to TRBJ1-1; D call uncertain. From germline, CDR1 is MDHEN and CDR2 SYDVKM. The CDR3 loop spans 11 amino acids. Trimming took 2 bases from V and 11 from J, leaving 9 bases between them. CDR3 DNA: TGTGCCAGCAGTTTACAGGTTACGGCTTTCTTT. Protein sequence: CASSLQVTAFF.